This T cell receptor (beta chain) was recorded in a study of blood T cell repertoires in COVID-19. Original methodology: Reference gene primer amplification in the assay estimated nucleated cell counts. Generated by immunoSEQ multiplex PCR, the TCRdb table keeps only in-frame clones and is missing some. V, J and clone size derive from that table, while D and trimming were established from the DNA sequence. This table has some 100,000 clones, 70% to 90% appearing once. This sequence originates from a human donor in a cohort sampled during active COVID-19. Sequencing input: peripheral blood.

The CDR3 DNA follows: TGTGCCAGCAGTCCACTCCTCACAGATACGCAGTATTTT. This codes for CASSPLLTDTQYF. The chain couples TRBV28 to TRBJ2-3; D remains unclear. The ends were cut back, 5 bases at V and 2 bases at J, with 8 bases in the middle. The CDR3 is 13 residues long. The V gene's germline CDR1 is MDHEN and CDR2 SYDVKM.